What follows are 9 T cell receptor beta chains derived from one specimen sequenced in a study of T cells after yellow fever vaccination. TCRdb re-analysed the 5' RACE reads in MiXCR, keeping a single row per CDR3 protein. The repertoire has about 300,000 distinct CDR3 sequences, around 9.3% of them found once; the top ten carry 3% to 3.5%. Sequencing used CD4+ T cells sorted from PBMCs, obtained 5 days after the yellow fever booster vaccination. These receptors came from a man younger than 35 who received the YFV17D yellow fever vaccine.

The table lists this clonotype with many counts. The genes are TRBV6-2 or TRBV6-3 and TRBJ2-4; D ambiguous. Between the trimmed V and J ends, which lost 0 bases and 6 bases, there was a span of 15 bases. Germline loops: CDR1 MNHEY, CDR2 SVGEGT. The CDR3 has 16 amino acids. In nucleotides, the CDR3 is TGTGCCAGCAGTTACTCGACTCTGGAGTCGGGAAACATTCAGTACTTC. Protein: CASSYSTLESGNIQYF.

In this sample, this clonotype turned up a few times. This chain connects TRBV30 to TRBJ1-5; D is uncertain. Germline values: CDR1 GTSNPN, CDR2 SVGIG (reference sequence). The CDR3 contains 13 residues. The germline V and J ends were trimmed by 0 bases and 7 bases, with 10 bases remaining between them. CDR3 DNA: TGTGCCTGGAGTGTCCGGAGTGAACAGCCCCAGCATTTT. Residues: CAWSVRSEQPQHF.

This clonotype has just a few counts. V usage is TRBV20-1 and J usage is TRBJ1-4; D is possibly TRBD1 (5 bases). The CDR3 length is 14 residues. V was clipped by 1 base and J by 0 bases, with 6 bases between them. Germline V gene sequence: CDR1 DFQATT, CDR2 SNEGSKA (reference sequence). CDR3 residues: CSARVQATNEKLFF. CDR3 in DNA: TGCAGTGCTAGAGTACAGGCAACTAATGAAAAACTGTTTTTT.

This clonotype was recorded at least ten times. This chain uses TRBV6-2 or TRBV6-3 with TRBJ1-2; D might be TRBD1 (6 bases). CDR1 and CDR2 from the germline V gene are MNHEY and SVGEGT. Trimming shortened V by 4 bases and J by 4 bases, and 19 bases separated the two germline ends. The length of the CDR3 is 16 residues. DNA for the CDR3: TGTGCCAGCAGTTCCGTCCTGAAAGACAGGCTCTATGGCTACACCTTC. Translating it yields CASSSVLKDRLYGYTF.

This clonotype was seen only a few times. The CDR3 sequence: CASTRIPQGGSNQPQHF. The CDR3 region has the DNA TGTGCCAGCACCCGGATCCCGCAAGGGGGTAGCAATCAGCCCCAGCATTTT. J is TRBJ1-5 and V is TRBV6-2 or TRBV6-3, with D perhaps TRBD1 (6 bases). Germline loops: CDR1 MNHEY, CDR2 SVGEGT. This CDR3 contains 17 residues. V was shortened by 7 bases and J by 0 bases, with 19 bases between the two germline ends.

This clonotype was recorded at least ten times. The chain uses TRBV20-1 and TRBJ2-1; D may be TRBD1 (5 bases). Deletions cut 6 bases from V and 6 bases from J, with 21 bases between. The CDR3 spans 15 residues. In germline, CDR1 is DFQATT, CDR2 SNEGSKA (reference sequence). CDR3 loop: CSAHIRSSQGNEQFF. CDR3 in DNA: TGCAGTGCCCACATACGCTCCTCCCAGGGCAATGAGCAGTTCTTC.

The table lists this clonotype with many counts. This chain uses TRBV7-2 with TRBJ2-3; the D gene is possibly TRBD1 (7 bases). The CDR3 has 12 amino acids. With 3 bases removed from V and 10 bases from J, the gap between germline ends came to 11 bases. Germline CDR1 SGHTA, CDR2 FQGNSA. In DNA form, the CDR3 reads TGTGCCAGCAGCTTTGCCAGGGGGGCGCAGTATTTT. Translation gives CASSFARGAQYF.

This chain joins TRBV20-1 and TRBJ2-7; a weak D match, TRBD1 (6 bases). V lost 6 bases, J lost 6 bases, and 18 bases lay in between. The CDR3 totals 13 residues. CDR1 and CDR2 from the germline V gene are DFQATT and SNEGSKA (reference sequence). For the CDR3, the DNA is TGCAGTGCCGCCATTGACAGGTATGGCGAGCAGTACGTC. Its protein product is CSAAIDRYGEQYV.

This clonotype occurred a few times. V and J are TRBV27 and TRBJ2-4, with a possible D match to TRBD2 (5 bases). The CDR3 is made up of 15 amino acids. Germline CDR1 MNHEY, CDR2 SMNVEV (reference sequence). The ends were cut back, 8 bases at V and 7 bases at J, with 21 bases in the middle. The DNA of the CDR3 is TGTGCCAGCTCCTCCCCCGGCTTCTCGGGGAACATTCAGTACTTC. This gives the protein CASSSPGFSGNIQYF.